This T cell receptor (beta chain) was recorded in a study of blood T cell repertoires in COVID-19 (dated by TCRdb to 2020 to 2022). Background on the whole study: Collaborator samples came from the United States, Italy and Spain and covered acute and convalescent phases of COVID-19. The material from the prospective study consisted of cDNA or gDNA derived from T cells, B-cell-depleted T cells, or PBMCs. Subjects who had been exposed to COVID-19, were actively infected with it, or had recovered from it provided the deeply sampled blood TCRbeta repertoires that made up the dataset. A freely available public database, intended as a resource for researchers studying the immune response to SARS-CoV-2, is where the repertoires were released. The samples were drawn from two sources: the first 160 participants of the ongoing ImmuneRACE study, and 950 to 1,500 subjects contributed by 6 global collaborators. A de-identified subject ID, COVID-19 status, age in years and sex were almost always included in the sample metadata. Where available, HLA class I and class II types were taken from metadata supplied by the sample provider and were not determined by assay-based typing. Points the paper makes about the study in general: The amount of clinical and demographic metadata varied by source and participant and was provided uncurated.

TCRbeta CDR3 regions were amplified from genomic DNA using the immunoSEQ Assay, a bias-controlled multiplex PCR. The authors' pipeline ran thus. The number of nucleated cells in each sample was estimated from the amplification of reference gene primers within the assay. To quantify the absolute abundance of each unique TCRbeta CDR3 rearrangement, sequence reads were collapsed and filtered. For each sample, productive Simpson clonality was calculated as the square root of Simpson's diversity index across productive rearrangements. This immuneACCESS table, as held by TCRdb, lists in-frame sequences with V and J called but not all clones. Of the missing ones, under half trace to an unresolved V gene in checked studies; the others have no known cause. From that table come the V and J calls and clone size; the DNA was used to work out D and trimming. This sample gives 280,000 or so clones in total; around 89% of them show up just once. The ten most abundant clones make up 1.5% to 2% of the sample.

Note on this clone: Its cognate antigen has yet to be identified. Base qualities are missing; no much larger clone stands one base away.

V loses 1 base, J loses 2 bases, and the germline ends lie 13 bases apart. As encoded in the germline V gene, CDR1 is SGHRS while CDR2 is YFSETQ. Including the terminal cysteine and phenylalanine, the CDR3 comprises 16 residues. Left in the record is the CDR3 DNA by itself, 48 bases read in frame from the first base. Participants in the prospective study were aged about 18 to 95 years, lived in 20 to 30 United States geographic areas, and enrolled through a virtual design. To assign participants to cohorts, the prospective study relied on clinical history that participants themselves reported in a screening survey and a study questionnaire. In the prospective study, whole blood, serum and a nasopharyngeal or oropharyngeal swab were collected from each participant by mobile phlebotomists. Participants in the prospective study had the option to provide additional blood draws and questionnaires over a 2-month period. Before DNA extraction, prospective study blood samples were shipped either frozen or at room temperature.

This sequence originates from a young woman with acute COVID-19. The rearranged segments are TRBV5-1 and TRBJ2-1; D gene: possibly TRBD1, on 6 matching bases. The sequenced sample was PBMCs or T cells enriched from blood (not recorded which). In nucleotide form, the sequence is TGCGCCAGCAGCTTGCAACAGGGATACACCTACAATGAGCAGTTCTTC. It specifies CASSLQQGYTYNEQFF.